One sample yielded the 23 T cell receptor beta chains listed below, sequenced in a study of vaccination effects on CD4 cells after COVID-19. The protocol was immunoSEQ multiplex PCR, while the TCRdb copy is restricted to in-frame clones and leaves out a portion. The table records 50,000 to 70,000 clones, 65% to 75% of them present only once. Their specific antigens are unknown. Following 10 days of culture, CD4+ T cells were isolated. Sequences were derived from CD4+ T cells from PBMCs cultured without peptide, sampled before COVID-19 vaccination. These receptors all come from a human donor who had a prior SARS-CoV-2 infection.

The V call is TRBV5-1, the J call TRBJ1-2; D unclear. The germline CDR1 and CDR2 sequences are SGHRS and YFSETQ. Between the trimmed V and J ends, which lost 1 base and 9 bases, there was a span of 13 bases. The CDR3 runs to 13 residues. Here the CDR3 DNA reads TGCGCCAGCAGCTTGATCGGGATTAATAGCTACACCTTC. This translates into CASSLIGINSYTF.

The chain combines TRBV19 with TRBJ2-3; weak D call: TRBD2 (5 bases). V lost 3 bases and J 1 base, leaving 8 bases between the germline ends. Germline values: CDR1 LNHDA, CDR2 SQIVND (reference sequence). This CDR3 has 14 amino acids. CDR3 protein: CASSIGLGTDTQYF. The CDR3 DNA is TGTGCCAGTAGTATTGGACTGGGCACAGATACGCAGTATTTT.

The rearrangement uses TRBV6-6 and TRBJ1-2; D is possibly TRBD1 (6 bases). Deletions cut 8 bases from V and 5 bases from J, with 18 bases between. The CDR3 runs 14 residues. Per the germline V gene, CDR1 is MNHNY and CDR2 is SVGAGI (reference sequence). CDR3 DNA sequence: TGTGCCAGCGGGGGGGCCACCTTTTGGTATGGCTACACCTTC. It is translated as CASGGATFWYGYTF.

The chain carries TRBV7-8 and TRBJ2-1; 8 bases agree with TRBD2. This CDR3 is built from 15 residues. Germline values: CDR1 SGHVS, CDR2 FQNEAQ. V was pared by 2 bases and J by 8 bases, with 8 bases of the junction left unmatched. The CDR3 spells CASSLTGLESHEQFF. DNA of the CDR3: TGTGCCAGCAGCTTAACGGGACTAGAGTCACATGAGCAGTTCTTC. The variable domain in full, with the rest retrieved from reference TRBV7-8 and TRBJ2-1, is GAGVSQSPRYKVAKRGQDVALRCDPISGHVSLFWYQQALGQGPEFLTYFQNEAQLDKSGLPSDRFFAERPEGSVSTLKIQRTQQEDSAVYLCASSLTGLESHEQFFGPGTRLTVL.

Only one count was recorded for this clone. J is TRBJ2-3 and V is TRBV4-3, with 7 bases fitting TRBD1. The CDR3 extends over 14 amino acids. The germline gives CDR1 LGHNA, CDR2 YSLEER. Trimming cost V 5 bases and J 3 bases; bases outside gene matches: 5. DNA of the CDR3: TGCGCCAGCAGCGCACAGGGGAAAACAGATACGCAGTATTTT. Translating gives CASSAQGKTDTQYF.

The V gene is TRBV11-3, the J gene TRBJ2-1, with 13 nucleotides matching TRBD2. V shed 0 bases and J 4 bases; nucleotides not matched to a gene: 0. CDR3 length: 16 residues. Germline V gene data show CDR1 as SGHNT and CDR2 as YENEEA. In DNA, the CDR3 is TGTGCCAGCAGCTTAGAGGGACTAGCGGGATACAATGAGCAGTTCTTC. As protein: CASSLEGLAGYNEQFF.

The genes are TRBV3-1 (or the pseudogene TRBV3-2) and TRBJ2-3; 7 bases align to TRBD2. Germline V gives CDR1 LGHDT, CDR2 YNNKEL (reference sequence). The CDR3 contains 14 residues. The trim removed 4 bases at V and 2 bases at J, leaving 3 bases unmatched. CDR3 protein: CASSRAGITDTQYF. The CDR3 DNA reads TGTGCCAGCAGCCGAGCGGGAATCACAGATACGCAGTATTTT.

J is TRBJ2-1 and V is TRBV5-6; D gene ambiguous. From germline, CDR1 is SGHDT and CDR2 YYEEEE. V was pared by 2 bases and J by 4 bases, with 10 bases between. The CDR3 contains 14 residues. Here the CDR3 reads CASSLLSPYNEQFF. The CDR3 region has the DNA TGTGCCAGCAGCTTACTATCGCCGTACAATGAGCAGTTCTTC.

The CDR3 spells CASSTPGQGVFYGYTF. The CDR3 nucleotides are TGTGCCAGCAGCACTCCGGGACAGGGGGTTTTTTATGGCTACACCTTC. This rearrangement joins TRBV5-4 to TRBJ1-2; 11 positions match TRBD1. V trimming: 4 bases; J trimming: 5 bases; junction bases outside the gene matches: 10. The CDR3 is 16 amino acids. Germline V gene lookup returns CDR1 SGHNT and CDR2 YYREEE (reference sequence).

The V gene is TRBV2, the J gene TRBJ1-6; perhaps TRBD1 as D (6 bases). The V and J ends lost 9 bases and 6 bases respectively, with 21 bases between them. The CDR3 length is 16 residues. From germline, CDR1 is SNHLY and CDR2 FYNNEI. DNA of the CDR3: TGTGCCAGATCGAGAGGACAGTCGTTGGGTAATTCACCCCTCCACTTT. Translating it yields CARSRGQSLGNSPLHF.

A single count supports this clone. The chain combines TRBV6-5 with TRBJ1-1; perhaps TRBD1 as D (5 bases). V gave up 2 bases and J gave up 4 bases, with 11 bases separating them. CDR1 and CDR2 from the germline V gene are MNHEY and SVGAGI. The CDR3 loop spans 14 amino acids. The CDR3 is CASSYAAGITEAFF. CDR3 bases: TGTGCCAGCAGTTACGCCGCAGGGATCACTGAAGCTTTCTTT.

J is TRBJ1-5 and V is TRBV6-5; possibly TRBD1 for D (5 bases). The V gene's germline CDR1 is MNHEY and CDR2 SVGAGI. CDR3 length equals 13 residues. Trimming took 7 bases from V and 7 from J, leaving 14 bases between them. CDR3 in DNA: TGTGCCAGCATCATGCAGGGAGGGCAGCCCCAGCATTTT. This translates into CASIMQGGQPQHF.

This clone appeared a single time. The chain links TRBV5-4 to TRBJ2-7; tentative D call: TRBD2 (6 bases). Germline values: CDR1 SGHNT, CDR2 YYREEE (reference sequence). With 1 base removed from V and 3 bases from J, the gap between germline ends came to 8 bases. The CDR3 has 13 residues. The CDR3 sequence: CASSLRGNYEQYF. As DNA, the CDR3 is TGTGCCAGCAGCTTGCGGGGGAACTACGAGCAGTACTTC.

The genes are TRBV24-1 and TRBJ2-5, with D unresolved. The CDR3 covers 15 residues. Looked up from germline, CDR1 is KGHDR and CDR2 is SFDVKD. With 1 base removed from V and 2 bases from J, the gap between germline ends came to 10 bases. CDR3 DNA sequence: TGTGCCACCAGTGATTTAAGCCAGCCGCAAGAGACCCAGTACTTC. It codes for CATSDLSQPQETQYF.

The count of this clone is one. V and J are TRBV30 and TRBJ1-5, with a weak D call TRBD1 (5 bases). V was clipped by 2 bases and J by 3 bases, with 11 bases between them. This CDR3 has 14 amino acids. Germline CDR1 GTSNPN, CDR2 SVGIG (reference sequence). CDR3: CAWSRTRYNQPQHF. The DNA of the CDR3 is TGTGCCTGGAGTCGGACACGGTACAATCAGCCCCAGCATTTT.

The chain recombines TRBV2 with TRBJ1-2; tentative D call: TRBD1 (5 bases). There are 13 residues in the CDR3. Trimming cost V 3 bases and J 6 bases, with 11 bases left between them. The germline gives CDR1 SNHLY, CDR2 FYNNEI. The CDR3 region is CASSDRDFDGYTF. Written as DNA, the CDR3 is TGTGCCAGCAGTGATCGGGACTTCGATGGCTACACCTTC.

The chain uses TRBV9 and TRBJ1-5; D ambiguous. CDR3 size: 13 residues. Trimming took off 4 bases at V and 9 bases at J, with 14 bases between the two ends. Looked up from germline, CDR1 is SGDLS and CDR2 is YYNGEE. The CDR3: CASSTDAFWPQHF. The CDR3 DNA sequence: TGTGCCAGCAGCACGGACGCCTTTTGGCCCCAGCATTTT.

This rearrangement joins TRBV2 to TRBJ2-3; no reliable D call. Germline-derived CDR1 and CDR2 are SNHLY and FYNNEI. Trimming shortened V by 3 bases and J by 5 bases, and 3 bases separated the two germline ends. The CDR3 is made up of 11 amino acids. CDR3 residues: CASSDRDTQYF. Here the CDR3 DNA reads TGTGCCAGCAGTGATCGAGATACGCAGTATTTT.

Only one count was recorded for this clone. The chain has TRBV6-4 and TRBJ1-1; possibly TRBD1 for D (5 bases). The CDR3 length is 16 residues. Germline-derived CDR1 and CDR2 are MRHNA and SNTAGT. V was shortened by 3 bases and J by 6 bases, with 20 bases between the two germline ends. The CDR3 is CASSEDGAGAAAEAFF. DNA for the CDR3: TGTGCCAGCAGTGAGGACGGGGCGGGCGCGGCCGCTGAAGCTTTCTTT.

The genes are TRBV9 and TRBJ1-6; the D is unclear. Germline CDR1 is SGDLS and CDR2 is YYNGEE. V lost 0 bases and J 6 bases, leaving 4 bases between the germline ends. CDR3 length: 13 amino acids. The CDR3 DNA reads TGTGCCAGCAGCGTAGAAATTAATTCACCCCTCCACTTT. This encodes CASSVEINSPLHF.

This clone was seen just once. The chain employs TRBV5-1 and TRBJ2-3; the D gene is possibly TRBD1 (5 bases). From germline, CDR1 is SGHRS and CDR2 YFSETQ. The CDR3 is 14 amino acids. V gave up 0 bases and J gave up 2 bases, with 7 bases separating them. CDR3 sequence reads: CASSLEGYTDTQYF. Written as DNA, the CDR3 is TGCGCCAGCAGCTTGGAGGGGTACACAGATACGCAGTATTTT.

This clone has a single count. The J gene is TRBJ1-5, the V gene TRBV5-8; 9 nucleotides align to TRBD1. Germline V gene sequence: CDR1 SGHTS, CDR2 YDEGEE. The CDR3 runs 18 residues. The J segment lost 0 bases and the V segment lost 2 bases, leaving 9 bases of the junction unmatched. CDR3 loop: CASSLFTGGLYSNQPQHF. CDR3 bases: TGTGCCAGCAGCTTATTCACAGGGGGCCTTTATAGCAATCAGCCCCAGCATTTT.

The sample holds one count of this clone. This rearrangement joins TRBV9 to TRBJ2-3, with TRBD1 as a possible D gene (6 bases). This CDR3 has 14 residues. V lost 2 bases to trimming and J lost 2 bases, with 9 bases between them. Germline-derived CDR1 and CDR2 are SGDLS and YYNGEE. The CDR3 here is CASSVGQPTDTQYF. CDR3 sequence (DNA): TGTGCCAGCAGCGTCGGACAGCCCACAGATACGCAGTATTTT.